This T cell receptor (beta chain) appears in the sequencing data of a study of identical twins. Notes on the study in general: Weaker excess sharing between twins was seen in beta out-of-frame sequences.

Looked up from germline, CDR1 is SGHRS and CDR2 is YFSETQ. The CDR3 is 15 residues long. The V gene lost 6 bases and the J gene lost 7 bases, with 20 bases spanning the gap. The cDNA had a unique molecular identifier and a template-switch universal primer site. MiXCR, run by TCRdb on the 5' RACE reads, gives a single entry per CDR3 protein. Of some 790,000 distinct CDR3 sequences in the sample, 15% to 20% were seen once. This clonotype was observed a handful of times. Its cognate antigen is unknown. These records were also assigned to another study, of T cells expressing NK-cell markers. From that second work: Of the CD8+ T cells in about 6 donors, about 1.0-7.0% belonged to dominant NKG2C+ clonotypes.

The sequenced material came from PBMCs. The source of this sequence is a woman younger than 30 in good health. The gene calls are TRBV5-1 and TRBJ2-1; the D is unclear. The CDR3 loop is CASTTDPGSINEQFF. In DNA, the CDR3 is TGCGCCAGCACCACGGACCCCGGATCCATAAATGAGCAGTTCTTC.